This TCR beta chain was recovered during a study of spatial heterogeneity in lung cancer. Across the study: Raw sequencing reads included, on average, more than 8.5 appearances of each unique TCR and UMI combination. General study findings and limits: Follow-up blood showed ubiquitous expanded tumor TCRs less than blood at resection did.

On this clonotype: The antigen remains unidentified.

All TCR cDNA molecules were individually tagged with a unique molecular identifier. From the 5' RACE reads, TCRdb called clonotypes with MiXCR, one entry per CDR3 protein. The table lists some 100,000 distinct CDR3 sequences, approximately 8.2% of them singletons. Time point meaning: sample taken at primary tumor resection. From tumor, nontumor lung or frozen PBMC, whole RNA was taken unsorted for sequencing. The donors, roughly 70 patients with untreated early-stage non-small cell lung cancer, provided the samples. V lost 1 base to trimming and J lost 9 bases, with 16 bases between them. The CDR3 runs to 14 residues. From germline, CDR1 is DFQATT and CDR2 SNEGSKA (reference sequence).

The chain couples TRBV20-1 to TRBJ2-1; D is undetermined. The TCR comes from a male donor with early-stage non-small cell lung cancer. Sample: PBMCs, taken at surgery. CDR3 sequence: CSARAPVLAGEQFF. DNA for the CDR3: TGCAGTGCTAGAGCACCCGTATTAGCCGGTGAGCAGTTCTTC.